This T cell receptor (beta chain) originates from a study of Graves' ophthalmopathy and Graves' hyperthyroidism. Study overall: Stable hyperthyroidism meant no progression to ophthalmopathy within 18 months of follow-up.

Orbital computed tomography, thyroid ultrasound, TRAb, serum thyroxine and clinical symptoms formed the basis of diagnosis. This clonotype was counted at least ten times. Its target is unknown. Findings of the study overall: Ophthalmopathy and stable hyperthyroidism were discriminated by a 13-signature model, with roughly 88% sensitivity and 81.08% specificity. Sensitivity reached 70.59% and specificity approximately 72% when the model predicted ophthalmopathy progression.

Beta-chain TCR CDR3 regions were amplified from RNA transcripts. After a first-round RT-PCR with HTBI primers, a second-round multiplex PCR was run. TCRdb re-analysed the multiplex PCR reads in MiXCR, keeping a single row per CDR3 protein. The top ten clones hold less than 4.5% of a sample with 560,000 or so distinct CDR3 sequences, about two fifths of them seen once. The sample comprised peripheral blood or thyroid tissue (not recorded which). The source is an adult man with Graves' hyperthyroidism.

The CDR3 here is CAISGSVLDYEQYF. As DNA, the CDR3 is TGTGCCATCAGTGGCTCAGTCCTAGACTACGAGCAGTACTTC. This chain connects TRBV10-3 to TRBJ2-7; D is unclear. V was shortened by 4 bases and J by 3 bases, with 13 bases between the two germline ends. The germline V gene has CDR1 ENHRY and CDR2 SYGVKD. The CDR3 consists of 14 residues.